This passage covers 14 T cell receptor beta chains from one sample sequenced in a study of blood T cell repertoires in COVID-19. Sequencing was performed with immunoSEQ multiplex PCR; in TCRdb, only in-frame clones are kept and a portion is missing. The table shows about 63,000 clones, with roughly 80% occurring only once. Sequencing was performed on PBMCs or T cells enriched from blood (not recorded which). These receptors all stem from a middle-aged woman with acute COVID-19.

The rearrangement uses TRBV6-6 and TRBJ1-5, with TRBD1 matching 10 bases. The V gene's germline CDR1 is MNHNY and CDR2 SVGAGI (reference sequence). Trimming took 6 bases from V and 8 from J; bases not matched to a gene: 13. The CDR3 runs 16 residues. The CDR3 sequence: CASSRSPDRGKKPQHF. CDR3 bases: TGTGCCAGCAGCCGCTCCCCGGACAGGGGGAAGAAGCCCCAGCATTTT.

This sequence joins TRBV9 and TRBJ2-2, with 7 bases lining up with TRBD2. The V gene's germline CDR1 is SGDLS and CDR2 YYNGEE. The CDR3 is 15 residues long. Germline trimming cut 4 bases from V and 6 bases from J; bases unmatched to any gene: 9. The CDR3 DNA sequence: TGTGCCAGCAGCTCCTCGGTGGGGGGGGCCGGGGAGCTGTTTTTT. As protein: CASSSSVGGAGELFF.

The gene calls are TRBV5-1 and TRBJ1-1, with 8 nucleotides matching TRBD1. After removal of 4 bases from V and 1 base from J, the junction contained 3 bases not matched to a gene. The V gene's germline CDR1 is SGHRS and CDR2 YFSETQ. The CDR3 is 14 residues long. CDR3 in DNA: TGCGCCAGCAGCGGACAGGGAACGAACACTGAAGCTTTCTTT. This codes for CASSGQGTNTEAFF. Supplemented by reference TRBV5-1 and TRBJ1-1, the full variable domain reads KAGVTQTPRYLIKTRGQQVTLSCSPISGHRSVSWYQQTPGQGLQFLFEYFSETQRNKGNFPGRFSGRQFSNSRSEMNVSTLELGDSALYLCASSGQGTNTEAFFGQGTRLTVV.

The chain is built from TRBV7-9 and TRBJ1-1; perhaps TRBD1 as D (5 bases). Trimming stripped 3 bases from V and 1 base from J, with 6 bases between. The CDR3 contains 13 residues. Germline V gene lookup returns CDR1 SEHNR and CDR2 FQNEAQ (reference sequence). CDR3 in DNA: TGTGCCAGCAGCTTTCAGGGGAACACTGAAGCTTTCTTT. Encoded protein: CASSFQGNTEAFF.

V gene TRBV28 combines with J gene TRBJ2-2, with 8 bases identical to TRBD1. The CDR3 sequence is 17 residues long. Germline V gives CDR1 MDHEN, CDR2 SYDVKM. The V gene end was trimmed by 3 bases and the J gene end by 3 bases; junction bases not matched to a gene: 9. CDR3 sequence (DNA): TGTGCCAGCAGTTTGCGGACAGGGCTACGATACACCGGGGAGCTGTTTTTT. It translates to CASSLRTGLRYTGELFF.

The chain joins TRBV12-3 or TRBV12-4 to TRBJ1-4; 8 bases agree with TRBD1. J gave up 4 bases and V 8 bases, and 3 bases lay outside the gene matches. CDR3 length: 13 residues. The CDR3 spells CASQDRGNEKLFF. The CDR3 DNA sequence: TGTGCCAGCCAAGACAGGGGTAATGAAAAACTGTTTTTT.

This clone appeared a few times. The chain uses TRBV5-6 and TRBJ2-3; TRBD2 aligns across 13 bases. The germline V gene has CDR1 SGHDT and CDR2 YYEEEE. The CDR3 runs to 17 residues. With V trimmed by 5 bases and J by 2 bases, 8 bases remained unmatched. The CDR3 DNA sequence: TGTGCCAGCAGGTGGACTAGCGGGGGAACCCTCACAGATACGCAGTATTTT. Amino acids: CASRWTSGGTLTDTQYF.

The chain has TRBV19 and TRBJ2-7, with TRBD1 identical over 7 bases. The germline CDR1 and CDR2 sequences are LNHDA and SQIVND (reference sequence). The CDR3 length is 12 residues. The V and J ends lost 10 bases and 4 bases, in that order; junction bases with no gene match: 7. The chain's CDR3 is CATSTGAYEQYF. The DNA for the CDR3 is TGTGCCACCTCAACAGGGGCGTACGAGCAGTACTTC.

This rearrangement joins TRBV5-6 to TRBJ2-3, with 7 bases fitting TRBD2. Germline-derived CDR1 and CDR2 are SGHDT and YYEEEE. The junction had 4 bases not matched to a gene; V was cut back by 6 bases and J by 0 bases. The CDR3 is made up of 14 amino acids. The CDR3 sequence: CASNRGVSTDTQYF. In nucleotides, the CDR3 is TGTGCCAGCAATCGGGGGGTTAGCACAGATACGCAGTATTTT.

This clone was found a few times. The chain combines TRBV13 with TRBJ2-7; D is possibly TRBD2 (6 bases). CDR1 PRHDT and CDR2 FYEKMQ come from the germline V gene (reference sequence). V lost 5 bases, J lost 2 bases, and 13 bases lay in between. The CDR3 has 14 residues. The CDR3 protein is CASSPPSGAYEQYF. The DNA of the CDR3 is TGTGCCAGCAGCCCCCCCTCGGGAGCCTACGAGCAGTACTTC. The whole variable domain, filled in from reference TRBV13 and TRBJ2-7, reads AAGVIQSPRHLIKEKRETATLKCYPIPRHDTVYWYQQGPGQDPQFLISFYEKMQSDKGSIPDRFSAQQFSDYHSELNMSSLELGDSALYFCASSPPSGAYEQYFGPGTRLTVT.

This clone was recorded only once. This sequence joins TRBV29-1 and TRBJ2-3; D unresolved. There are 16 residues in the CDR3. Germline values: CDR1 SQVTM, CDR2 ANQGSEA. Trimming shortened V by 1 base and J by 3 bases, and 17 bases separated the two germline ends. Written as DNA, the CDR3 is TGCAGCGTTGAAGGAATGTGGTTGGCGGTTACAGATACGCAGTATTTT. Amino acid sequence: CSVEGMWLAVTDTQYF.

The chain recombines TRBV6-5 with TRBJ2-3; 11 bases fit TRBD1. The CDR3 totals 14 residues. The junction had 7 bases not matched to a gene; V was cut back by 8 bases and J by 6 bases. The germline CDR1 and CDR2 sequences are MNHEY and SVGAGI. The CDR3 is CASGGTGGSDTQYF. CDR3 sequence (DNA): TGTGCCAGCGGGGGGACAGGGGGTAGCGATACGCAGTATTTT.

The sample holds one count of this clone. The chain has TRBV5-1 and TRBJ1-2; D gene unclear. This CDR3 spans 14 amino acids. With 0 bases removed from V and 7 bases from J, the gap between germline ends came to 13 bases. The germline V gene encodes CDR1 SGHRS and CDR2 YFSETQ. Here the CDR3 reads CASSLVAGSGGYTF. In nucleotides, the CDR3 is TGCGCCAGCAGCTTGGTTGCCGGATCGGGTGGCTACACCTTC.

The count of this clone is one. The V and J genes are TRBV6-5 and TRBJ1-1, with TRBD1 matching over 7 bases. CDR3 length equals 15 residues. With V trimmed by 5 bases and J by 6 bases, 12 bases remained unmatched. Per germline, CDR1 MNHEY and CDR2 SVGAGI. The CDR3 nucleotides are TGTGCCAGCAGTCCTACTGAACAGGGGTACGCTGAAGCTTTCTTT. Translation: CASSPTEQGYAEAFF.